This T cell receptor beta chain was sequenced for a study of T-cell memory formation after mild COVID-19. TCRdb re-derived calls from the 5' RACE reads in MiXCR, one entry per CDR3 protein. Of roughly 250,000 distinct CDR3 sequences listed, around 17% are singletons. Looked up from germline, CDR1 is MNHEY and CDR2 is SVGAGI. The CDR3 is 13 residues long. Trimming left V 5 bases short and J 6 bases short, with 13 bases between. This clonotype was sampled from a man aged 18 to 30 who had mild COVID-19 (a few samples of this study predate the infection). Cell type and time point are not known. Sequenced material: PBMCs or a T cell subset sorted from them (not recorded which). The chain uses TRBV6-5 and TRBJ1-2; unclear D gene. CDR3 protein: CASSPLRMDGYTF. The CDR3 DNA is TGTGCCAGCAGTCCCCTCCGAATGGATGGCTACACCTTC.